The next 18 T cell receptor beta chains were all read from a single sample in a study of blood T cell repertoires in COVID-19. Repertoires were generated with immunoSEQ multiplex PCR, while TCRdb's copy carries only in-frame clones and drops some. This table has approximately 70,000 clones, about 80% appearing once. The sequenced sample was peripheral blood. The receptors here all came from a woman aged 55-69 years with acute or convalescent COVID-19.

The chain uses TRBV2 and TRBJ1-6; D is undetermined. Germline V lookup: CDR1 SNHLY, CDR2 FYNNEI. There are 13 residues in the CDR3. V was shortened by 3 bases and J by 7 bases, with 7 bases between the two germline ends. The DNA for the CDR3 is TGTGCCAGCAGTGATAATGTGAATTCACCCCTCCACTTT. The encoded protein is CASSDNVNSPLHF.

The V call is TRBV2, the J call TRBJ1-5, with a weak D call TRBD1 (5 bases). CDR1 and CDR2 from the germline V gene are SNHLY and FYNNEI. CDR3 size: 14 residues. Trimming pared 4 bases from V and 4 bases from J, leaving 11 bases between. This chain's CDR3 is CASSGGRANQPQHF. CDR3 nucleotides: TGTGCCAGCAGTGGTGGCAGGGCGAATCAGCCCCAGCATTTT.

The chain combines TRBV4-1 with TRBJ1-6; the match to TRBD1 covers 8 bases. CDR3 length equals 16 residues. Trimming at V came to 0 bases and at J to 8 bases, leaving 6 bases not matched to a gene. CDR1 MGHRA and CDR2 YSYEKL come from the germline V gene. The CDR3 DNA follows: TGCGCCAGCAGCCAAGACCTGGACAGGGTTGATTCACCCCTCCACTTT. Protein: CASSQDLDRVDSPLHF.

The chain joins TRBV20-1 to TRBJ1-1; D ambiguous. V lost 7 bases and J lost 7, with 13 bases in between. The CDR3 has 11 residues. The V gene's germline CDR1 is DFQATT and CDR2 SNEGSKA (reference sequence). DNA of the CDR3: TGCAGTGTTAGTTCAGGCCATGAAGCTTTCTTT. Amino acid sequence: CSVSSGHEAFF.

The chain joins TRBV18 to TRBJ2-7, with 11 nucleotides matching TRBD1. V trimming: 0 bases; J trimming: 1 base; junction bases outside the gene matches: 5. This CDR3 is built from 17 residues. Germline-derived CDR1 and CDR2 are KGHSH and LQKENI. CDR3 coding DNA: TGTGCCAGCTCACCACCACGGACAGGGGGCACTTCCTACGAGCAGTACTTC. Protein: CASSPPRTGGTSYEQYF. Full variable domain (missing parts from reference TRBV18 and TRBJ2-7): NAGVMQNPRHLVRRRGQEARLRCSPMKGHSHVYWYRQLPEEGLKFMVYLQKENIIDESGMPKERFSAEFPKEGPSILRIQQVVRGDSAAYFCASSPPRTGGTSYEQYFGPGTRLTVT.

This clone is a singleton in its sample. This chain links TRBV6-5 with TRBJ1-6, with 8 bases matching TRBD1. CDR1 and CDR2 (germline): MNHEY, SVGAGI. The CDR3 is 15 residues long. V lost 2 bases, J lost 9 bases, and 6 bases stayed unmatched. The CDR3 is CASSYRAGGGSPLHF. CDR3 nucleotide sequence: TGTGCCAGCAGTTACAGGGCAGGGGGCGGTTCACCCCTCCACTTT.

In its sample, this clone was seen once. The rearrangement joins TRBV6-5 to TRBJ1-2; D unresolved. Germline V gene lookup returns CDR1 MNHEY and CDR2 SVGAGI. The CDR3 extends over 12 amino acids. V shed 10 bases and J shed 2 bases, with 11 bases lying between them. The CDR3 protein is CAIWAGNYGYTF. The CDR3, as DNA: TGTGCCATTTGGGCGGGAAACTATGGCTACACCTTC.

This sequence joins TRBV24-1 and TRBJ2-2; no clear D. The CDR3 runs to 14 residues. Germline assignment: CDR1 KGHDR and CDR2 SFDVKD. V was cut by 4 bases and J by 0 bases, with 5 bases left in between. The CDR3 loop reads CATSDSPNTGELFF. Here the CDR3 DNA reads TGTGCCACCAGTGACAGTCCGAACACCGGGGAGCTGTTTTTT.

The chain is built from TRBV19 and TRBJ1-5, with 7 bases aligning to TRBD1. The V gene's germline CDR1 is LNHDA and CDR2 SQIVND (reference sequence). V was pared by 3 bases and J by 1 base, with 3 bases of the junction left unmatched. CDR3 length: 15 amino acids. The DNA of the CDR3 is TGTGCCAGTAGTATCGCAGGGGGGAGCAATCAGCCCCAGCATTTT. Amino acid sequence: CASSIAGGSNQPQHF.

The gene calls are TRBV4-2 and TRBJ1-6; D unresolved. Germline-derived CDR1 and CDR2 are LGHNA and YNFKEQ. V lost 0 bases, J lost 7 bases, and 13 bases lay in between. The CDR3 totals 16 residues. The CDR3 DNA reads as TGTGCCAGCAGCCAAGATATAGGGAGGCAAAATTCACCCCTCCACTTT. Translating it yields CASSQDIGRQNSPLHF.

The chain is built from TRBV7-6 and TRBJ2-2; D unresolved. This CDR3 region has 13 residues. Between the trimmed V and J ends, which lost 2 bases and 2 bases, there was a span of 3 bases. The germline V gene encodes CDR1 SGHVS and CDR2 FNYEAQ. CDR3 sequence: CASSLSNTGELFF. The CDR3 DNA is TGTGCCAGCAGCTTAAGCAACACCGGGGAGCTGTTTTTT.

The CDR3: CASSVASGPNEQFF. For the CDR3, the DNA is TGTGCCAGCAGTGTGGCTAGCGGACCCAATGAGCAGTTCTTC. The chain joins TRBV25-1 to TRBJ2-1; TRBD2 aligns across 7 bases. Germline V CDR1 and CDR2: MGHDK, SYGVNS. CDR3 length: 14 residues. The ends lost 4 bases at V and 6 bases at J; junction bases unmatched: 6.

This rearrangement joins TRBV5-5 to TRBJ2-5; 12 bases fit TRBD1. The CDR3 runs to 16 residues. V lost 0 bases and J lost 1; bases outside the gene matches: 1. The germline CDR1 and CDR2 sequences are SGHKS and YYEKEE (reference sequence). The CDR3 DNA reads TGTGCCAGCAGCTTGGGGGGACAGGGGGCCCAAGAGACCCAGTACTTC. This gives the protein CASSLGGQGAQETQYF.

V gene TRBV7-9 combines with J gene TRBJ2-7; D unclear. V lost 8 bases and J 2 bases, leaving 4 bases between the germline ends. Germline CDR1 reads SEHNR; CDR2 reads FQNEAQ (reference sequence). The CDR3 is 10 amino acids. CDR3 loop: CASGTYEQYF. CDR3 nucleotides: TGTGCCAGCGGCACCTACGAGCAGTACTTC. Using reference TRBV7-9 and TRBJ2-7 for the parts outside the CDR3, the full variable domain is DTGVSQNPRHKITKRGQNVTFRCDPISEHNRLYWYRQTLGQGPEFLTYFQNEAQLEKSRLLSDRFSAERPKGSFSTLEIQRTEQGDSAMYLCASGTYEQYFGPGTRLTVT.

In DNA, the CDR3 is TGCAGCGTCCCCCCGGCGGGCCCGGGTAATGAGCAGTTCTTC. This gives the protein CSVPPAGPGNEQFF. This sequence joins TRBV29-1 and TRBJ2-1; tentative D call: TRBD2 (5 bases). V was shortened by 6 bases and J by 7 bases, with 19 bases between the two germline ends. Germline-derived CDR1 and CDR2 are SQVTM and ANQGSEA. The CDR3 has 14 residues.

In its sample, this clone is medium-sized (0.01 to 0.1%). The J gene is TRBJ1-6, the V gene TRBV7-2; 7 positions agree with TRBD1. CDR1 and CDR2 (germline): SGHTA, FQGNSA. The CDR3 has 14 residues. Losses at the gene ends were 10 bases for V and 6 bases for J; bases not matched to a gene: 9. CDR3 sequence reads: CAILAGQINSPLHF. The DNA for the CDR3 is TGTGCCATCCTGGCGGGACAGATTAATTCACCCCTCCACTTT. The complete variable domain, with remaining parts taken from reference TRBV7-2 and TRBJ1-6, reads GAGVSQSPSNKVTEKGKDVELRCDPISGHTALYWYRQSLGQGLEFLIYFQGNSAPDKSGLPSDRFSAERTGGSVSTLTIQRTQQEDSAVYLCAILAGQINSPLHFGNGTRLTVT.

The rearrangement uses TRBV5-4 and TRBJ1-2; no clear D gene. This CDR3 comprises 14 residues. CDR1 SGHNT and CDR2 YYREEE come from the germline V gene (reference sequence). Trimming shortened V by 4 bases and J by 1 base, and 11 bases separated the two germline ends. The CDR3 sequence is CASSGQALNYGYTF. The CDR3 region has the DNA TGTGCCAGCAGCGGGCAGGCGCTTAACTATGGCTACACCTTC.

V and J are TRBV30 and TRBJ2-4, with D unresolved. The CDR3 runs to 17 residues. Trimming took off 5 bases at V and 4 bases at J, with 24 bases between the two ends. CDR1 is GTSNPN and CDR2 is SVGIG in the germline V gene (reference sequence). The CDR3 DNA reads as TGTGCCTGGTCTAACGTCTTCAACGGAATGGAGAAAAACATTCAGTACTTC. Its protein is CAWSNVFNGMEKNIQYF.